This is a list of T cell receptor beta chains from one sample in a study of blood T cell repertoires in COVID-19. Measured with immunoSEQ multiplex PCR; TCRdb has only the in-frame clones, and not every one. The sample includes about 340,000 clones, 92% seen only once; the top ten take 18%. Sample: PBMCs or T cells enriched from blood (not recorded which). These receptor sequences come from a woman in her thirties who had recovered from COVID-19. The CDR3 runs from the conserved cysteine through the conserved F or W. A D gene is named only where the DNA matches it firmly. Expanded clones are given a class, and other clones once, few, many or no size at all.

>few|TRBJ1-5|TRBV28|.
CASTPTGNQPQHF
TGTGCCAGCACCCCAACAGGCAATCAGCCCCAGCATTTT
>.|TRBJ1-2|TRBV10-3|TRBD1
CAISERTGGGYGYTF
TGTGCCATCAGTGAGCGGACAGGGGGAGGCTATGGCTACACCTTC
>.|TRBJ2-3|TRBV7-3|.
CASSLNPGNTDTQYF
TGTGCCAGCAGCTTAAACCCAGGGAACACAGATACGCAGTATTTT
>.|TRBJ2-7|TRBV28|.
CASRLRSKLYEQYF
TGTGCCAGCAGGTTACGCTCAAAACTCTACGAGCAGTACTTC
>.|TRBJ2-1|TRBV19|TRBD2
CASSRRRELGEQFF
TGTGCCAGTAGCCGTCGGCGGGAGCTGGGTGAGCAGTTCTTC
>once|TRBJ1-1|TRBV5-4|.
CASSLGGGRSDAEAFF
TGTGCCAGCTCCCTCGGTGGGGGCAGGTCTGATGCTGAAGCTTTCTTT
>.|TRBJ2-7|TRBV27|TRBD1
CASSVGRGTYEQYF
TGTGCCAGCAGTGTTGGCAGGGGGACCTACGAGCAGTACTTC
>.|TRBJ1-2|TRBV6-6|TRBD1
CASSYGLGTGDIGYTF
TGTGCCAGCAGTTACGGGCTGGGGACAGGGGACATCGGCTACACCTTC
>.|TRBJ2-7|TRBV3-1/TRBV3-2|.
CASSQEDLGGIPYEQYF
TGTGCCAGCAGCCAAGAAGATTTGGGCGGGATCCCCTACGAGCAGTACTTC
>.|TRBJ2-3|TRBV5-1|.
CASSLLGVFTDTQYF
TGCGCCAGCAGCTTGCTCGGGGTTTTCACAGATACGCAGTATTTT
>.|TRBJ1-1|TRBV9|TRBD1
CASSCPDRDEESTEAFF
TGTGCCAGCAGCTGTCCGGACAGGGATGAGGAGAGCACTGAAGCTTTCTTT
>.|TRBJ1-5|TRBV18|.
CASSPWEGLYQPQHF
TGTGCCAGCTCCCCATGGGAGGGGCTATATCAGCCCCAGCATTTT
>.|TRBJ1-5|TRBV7-2|.
CASSLALGGDQPQHF
TGTGCCAGCAGCTTAGCGTTGGGGGGAGATCAGCCCCAGCATTTT
>.|TRBJ2-3|TRBV10-3|TRBD2
CAISGTSGYADTQYF
TGTGCCATCAGTGGGACTAGCGGGTATGCAGATACGCAGTATTTT
>once|TRBJ1-2|TRBV6-2/TRBV6-3|TRBD1
CASSYGRGRRDYGYTF
TGTGCCAGCAGTTACGGCAGGGGGCGTCGGGACTATGGCTACACCTTC
>.|TRBJ2-1|TRBV7-9|.
CASSYPWGRARSNEQFF
TGTGCCAGCAGCTACCCGTGGGGGCGGGCGAGGTCCAATGAGCAGTTCTTC
>.|TRBJ1-2|TRBV18|TRBD1
CASSLQGDYGYTF
TGTGCCAGCTCACTCCAGGGGGACTATGGCTACACCTTC
>.|TRBJ2-4|TRBV29-1|TRBD1
CSVGPGGVSKNIQYF
TGCAGCGTTGGTCCAGGGGGAGTCTCCAAAAACATTCAGTACTTC
>.|TRBJ1-1|TRBV18|.
CASSPGRVVFTEAFF
TGTGCCAGCTCACCCGGCAGGGTTGTATTCACTGAAGCTTTCTTT
>few|TRBJ1-6|TRBV27|.
CASSRRGSLSYNSPLHF
TGTGCCAGCAGCCGAAGGGGAAGTCTCTCCTATAATTCACCCCTCCACTTT
>.|TRBJ1-1|TRBV29-1|.
CSVDEGDTEAFF
TGCAGCGTTGACGAAGGGGACACTGAAGCTTTCTTT
>.|TRBJ1-5|TRBV19|TRBD1
CASSIQDRGNQPQHF
TGTGCCAGTAGTATTCAGGACAGGGGAAATCAGCCCCAGCATTTT
>few|TRBJ2-3|TRBV6-2/TRBV6-3|.
CASSYIDTQYF
TGTGCCAGCAGTTATATAGATACGCAGTATTTT
>.|TRBJ1-4|TRBV2|.
CASSYEKSEKLFF
TGTGCCAGCAGCTACGAAAAGAGTGAAAAACTGTTTTTT
>.|TRBJ2-5|TRBV3-1/TRBV3-2|.
CASSQDSVLQETQYF
TGTGCCAGCAGCCAAGACAGTGTTCTCCAAGAGACCCAGTACTTC
>.|TRBJ2-5|TRBV29-1|TRBD1
CSTGQGRQETQYF
TGCAGCACCGGACAGGGACGGCAAGAGACCCAGTACTTC
>once|TRBJ2-7|TRBV4-3|.
CASSLDLVSYEQYF
TGCGCCAGCAGCCTCGACCTAGTATCCTACGAGCAGTACTTC
>.|TRBJ2-7|TRBV6-6|.
CASSQPPSLGSYEQYF
TGTGCCAGCAGCCAACCGCCGTCGCTCGGCTCCTACGAGCAGTACTTC
>.|TRBJ1-6|TRBV2|TRBD1
CASSGLKTGSDSPLHF
TGTGCCAGCAGTGGATTGAAGACAGGGAGTGATTCACCCCTCCACTTT
>.|TRBJ2-5|TRBV3-1/TRBV3-2|.
CASSGGSQYF
TGTGCCAGCAGCGGGGGGAGCCAGTACTTC
>.|TRBJ1-3|TRBV5-1|.
CASSLEYGTLSGNTIYF
TGCGCCAGCAGCTTGGAATACGGGACACTCTCTGGAAACACCATATATTTT
>.|TRBJ2-1|TRBV28|TRBD1
CASSLLGQVSYNEQFF
TGTGCCAGCAGTTTATTGGGACAGGTCTCCTACAATGAGCAGTTCTTC
>.|TRBJ1-1|TRBV28|.
CASSLPGMNTEAFF
TGTGCCAGCAGTTTACCAGGAATGAACACTGAAGCTTTCTTT